The 27 T cell receptor beta chains reported below all come from one sample, sequenced in a study of shared T cell receptors in the human thymus. The method was immunoSEQ multiplex PCR; TCRdb's version includes in-frame clones alone and lacks a portion of them. This table has about 660,000 clones, roughly 90% appearing once. The same sample was also studied in work on human thymus T cells.

Sequences were obtained from thymocytes. These receptors all stem from a boy under two years old with a congenital heart defect.

The gene calls are TRBV14 and TRBJ1-1; D is uncertain. Germline CDR1 reads SGHDN; CDR2 reads FVKESK. The CDR3 totals 16 residues. Trimming removed 4 bases at V and 0 bases at J, with 15 bases between. The CDR3 reads CASSPRRGGLNTEAFF. The DNA of the CDR3 is TGTGCCAGCAGCCCGCGACGGGGAGGACTGAACACTGAAGCTTTCTTT.

The sample holds a few counts of this clone. The chain couples TRBV7-9 to TRBJ2-2; 10 bases fit TRBD2. J was trimmed by 7 bases and V by 10 bases; bases with no gene match: 12. The CDR3 totals 15 residues. Germline loops: CDR1 SEHNR, CDR2 FQNEAQ (reference sequence). The CDR3 nucleotides are TGTGCCACCCTATGGAGCGGGAGGGCCGGCGGGGAGCTGTTTTTT. It codes for CATLWSGRAGGELFF.

In the case of this clone: The sample has other DNA sequences that encode this CDR3 too. The chain recombines TRBV6-6 with TRBJ2-5, with D maybe TRBD2 (6 bases). CDR1 is MNHNY and CDR2 is SVGAGI in the germline V gene (reference sequence). V was shortened by 2 bases and J by 5 bases, with 6 bases between the two germline ends. The CDR3 has 12 amino acids. CDR3 region: CASSYGGETQYF. In DNA form, the CDR3 reads TGTGCCAGCAGTTACGGAGGGGAGACCCAGTACTTC.

The V gene is TRBV4-3, the J gene TRBJ2-3, with a tentative D call TRBD2 (7 bases). The length of the CDR3 is 16 residues. Germline CDR1 reads LGHNA; CDR2 reads YSLEER. Trimming stripped 1 base from V and 4 bases from J, with 15 bases between. The CDR3 protein is CASSQVGGGLADTQYF. CDR3 nucleotide sequence: TGCGCCAGCAGCCAAGTTGGGGGGGGGCTGGCAGATACGCAGTATTTT.

This clone was detected only once. The chain links TRBV19 to TRBJ1-3; TRBD1 might be the D (6 bases). The CDR3 has 15 amino acids. V shed 0 bases and J shed 4 bases, with 10 bases lying between them. Germline V lookup: CDR1 LNHDA, CDR2 SQIVND (reference sequence). CDR3 coding DNA: TGTGCCAGTAGTATAGATACAGGGTCAGGAAACACCATATATTTT. Translated: CASSIDTGSGNTIYF.

This sequence joins TRBV10-1 and TRBJ2-1; perhaps TRBD1 as D (6 bases). Germline V CDR1 and CDR2: WNHNN, SYGVQD (reference sequence). The CDR3 sequence is 16 residues long. V was pared by 0 bases and J by 3 bases, with 12 bases between. The CDR3 reads CASSESRTVGYNEQFF. The CDR3 coding sequence is TGCGCCAGCAGTGAGTCCAGGACAGTGGGCTACAATGAGCAGTTCTTC.

The genes are TRBV30 and TRBJ2-1; the match to TRBD2 covers 11 bases. CDR1 is GTSNPN, CDR2 SVGIG, per germline (reference sequence). This CDR3 has 17 amino acids. V lost 2 bases to trimming and J lost 15 bases; unmatched junction nucleotides: 21. The CDR3 loop reads CAWSPRGRGLAAPQRFF. CDR3 coding DNA: TGTGCCTGGAGTCCTCGAGGGAGGGGACTAGCGGCCCCTCAACGGTTCTTC.

The V gene is TRBV19, the J gene TRBJ2-1; 9 bases are shared with TRBD1. V lost 0 bases to trimming and J lost 5 bases; unmatched junction nucleotides: 8. The length of the CDR3 is 17 residues. Per the germline V gene, CDR1 is LNHDA and CDR2 is SQIVND (reference sequence). The CDR3 region is CASSIDHDRGEDNEQFF. In nucleotides, the CDR3 is TGTGCCAGTAGTATAGACCATGACAGGGGGGAGGACAATGAGCAGTTCTTC. Full variable domain (outside the CDR3, taken from reference TRBV19 and TRBJ2-1): DGGITQSPKYLFRKEGQNVTLSCEQNLNHDAMYWYRQDPGQGLRLIYYSQIVNDFQKGDIAEGYSVSREKKESFPLTVTSAQKNPTAFYLCASSIDHDRGEDNEQFFGPGTRLTVL.

This clone came up once. The V gene is TRBV30, the J gene TRBJ1-1; TRBD1 agrees at 8 bases. The CDR3 contains 16 residues. In germline, CDR1 is GTSNPN, CDR2 SVGIG (reference sequence). V lost 2 bases to trimming and J lost 1 base; unmatched junction nucleotides: 9. The CDR3 here is CAWSPRGQAKNTEAFF. The DNA for the CDR3 is TGTGCCTGGAGTCCCCGGGGACAGGCGAAGAACACTGAAGCTTTCTTT. The variable domain in full, completed from reference TRBV30 and TRBJ1-1, reads SQTIHQWPATLVQPVGSPLSLECTVEGTSNPNLYWYRQAAGRGLQLLFYSVGIGQISSEVPQNLSASRPQDRQFILSSKKLLLSDSGFYLCAWSPRGQAKNTEAFFGQGTRLTVV.

This clone was recorded only once. V is TRBV7-9 and J is TRBJ1-2; D remains unclear. V dropped 7 bases and J dropped 7 bases, with 28 bases sitting between them. This CDR3 has 17 amino acids. Looked up from germline, CDR1 is SEHNR and CDR2 is FQNEAQ (reference sequence). The CDR3, as DNA: TGTGCCAGCACCGATGTCGGCCCCGTATTTCTAGGGAGTGGCTACACCTTC. Residues: CASTDVGPVFLGSGYTF.

This clone was found once. The gene calls are TRBV14 and TRBJ2-5; 8 nucleotides align to TRBD2. Trimming at V came to 4 bases and at J to 5 bases, leaving 3 bases not matched to a gene. This CDR3 contains 13 residues. Germline-derived CDR1 and CDR2 are SGHDN and FVKESK. The CDR3: CASSPRGGETQYF. CDR3 nucleotides: TGTGCCAGCAGCCCCCGGGGGGGGGAGACCCAGTACTTC.

The chain joins TRBV9 to TRBJ1-2; a weak D match, TRBD1 (6 bases). Germline loops: CDR1 SGDLS, CDR2 YYNGEE. The CDR3 sequence is 16 residues long. The germline V and J ends were trimmed by 4 bases and 5 bases, with 21 bases remaining between them. CDR3 nucleotide sequence: TGTGCCAGCAGCACCACTGGGACAAAAACGGGGTATGGCTACACCTTC. Protein sequence: CASSTTGTKTGYGYTF.

This chain links TRBV11-1 with TRBJ2-5; 10 positions match TRBD2. This CDR3 has 13 residues. J lost 14 bases, V lost 1 base, and 7 bases had no gene match. Germline CDR1 reads SGHAT; CDR2 reads FQDESV (reference sequence). This chain's CDR3 is CASSLDLAGALYF. The CDR3 nucleotides are TGTGCCAGCAGCTTAGACCTAGCGGGAGCCCTTTACTTC.

The chain has TRBV18 and TRBJ2-7, with 7 bases lining up with TRBD2. The CDR3 sequence is 15 residues long. V lost 2 bases to trimming and J lost 2 bases; unmatched junction nucleotides: 6. Germline values: CDR1 KGHSH, CDR2 LQKENI. This CDR3 is CASSPKGRATYEQYF. The CDR3 DNA sequence: TGTGCCAGCTCACCAAAAGGGAGGGCGACCTACGAGCAGTACTTC.

The chain employs TRBV27 and TRBJ1-1; 9 bases fit TRBD1. Germline lookup yields CDR1 MNHEY and CDR2 SMNVEV (reference sequence). The CDR3 is 16 residues long. The V and J ends lost 6 bases and 6 bases, in that order; junction bases with no gene match: 14. CDR3 amino acids: CASRAEYHRGRAEAFF. The CDR3 DNA follows: TGTGCCAGCAGGGCAGAATACCACAGGGGGCGGGCTGAAGCTTTCTTT.

This chain uses TRBV7-6 with TRBJ2-1; 8 nucleotides line up with TRBD1. Unmatched junction bases numbered 7, after V lost 5 bases and J lost 4 bases. Germline values: CDR1 SGHVS, CDR2 FNYEAQ. This CDR3 has 15 amino acids. CDR3: CASSPRDRSYNEQFF. The CDR3 coding sequence is TGTGCCAGCAGCCCCCGGGACAGGTCGTACAATGAGCAGTTCTTC.

The chain is built from TRBV13 and TRBJ1-2; 12 bases are a match to TRBD1. The V segment lost 6 bases and the J segment 5 bases; nucleotides outside the gene matches: 7. Germline CDR1 reads PRHDT; CDR2 reads FYEKMQ (reference sequence). The CDR3 loop spans 15 amino acids. Here the CDR3 reads CASRGQGAPIYGYTF. CDR3 in DNA: TGTGCCAGCAGGGGACAGGGGGCCCCGATTTATGGCTACACCTTC.

J is TRBJ2-1 and V is TRBV14, with TRBD2 matching 8 bases. The V and J ends lost 4 bases and 1 base, in that order; junction bases with no gene match: 9. CDR1 is SGHDN and CDR2 is FVKESK in the germline V gene. CDR3 length equals 17 residues. The CDR3 here is CASSPSSGRPSYNEQFF. The CDR3 nucleotides are TGTGCCAGCAGCCCGTCAAGCGGGAGACCGTCCTACAATGAGCAGTTCTTC.

This clone was observed a few times. The V call is TRBV6-8, the J call TRBJ1-4; weak D call: TRBD1 (5 bases). The CDR3 covers 16 residues. The V gene lost 6 bases and the J gene lost 0 bases, with 14 bases spanning the gap. CDR1 and CDR2 from the germline V gene are MNHGY and SAAAGT. CDR3 nucleotides: TGTGCCAGCAGCCCCCGGGGGGATACAACTAATGAAAAACTGTTTTTT. The encoded protein is CASSPRGDTTNEKLFF.

The V call is TRBV15, the J call TRBJ2-5; TRBD2 matches 7 bases. Germline trimming cut 1 base from V and 5 bases from J; bases unmatched to any gene: 16. CDR1 LNHNV and CDR2 YYDKDF come from the germline V gene (reference sequence). The CDR3 has 18 residues. CDR3 loop: CATSRGIIWGGPDETQYF. In nucleotides, the CDR3 is TGTGCCACCAGCAGAGGGATCATTTGGGGAGGGCCGGATGAGACCCAGTACTTC.

The chain combines TRBV18 with TRBJ2-7, with 7 bases identical to TRBD2. This CDR3 spans 20 amino acids. CDR1 is KGHSH, CDR2 LQKENI, per germline. J gave up 0 bases and V 2 bases, and 19 bases lay outside the gene matches. This chain's CDR3 is CASSPKLTIVTSMSSYEQYF. CDR3 bases: TGTGCCAGCTCACCAAAACTCACGATCGTGACTAGCATGAGCTCCTACGAGCAGTACTTC.

The chain combines TRBV30 with TRBJ2-1; D is unclear. There are 15 residues in the CDR3. Per germline, CDR1 GTSNPN and CDR2 SVGIG (reference sequence). V lost 1 base, J lost 0 bases, and 10 bases lay in between. The CDR3 bases are TGTGCCTGGAGTGACTACCCTAGCTCCTACAATGAGCAGTTCTTC. Translating gives CAWSDYPSSYNEQFF.

V usage is TRBV4-1 and J usage is TRBJ2-1; TRBD2 agrees at 11 bases. The CDR3 sequence is 15 residues long. CDR1 is MGHRA, CDR2 YSYEKL, per germline. V shed 3 bases and J 5 bases; nucleotides not matched to a gene: 3. CDR3 bases: TGCGCCAGCAGCCAGACTAGCGGGAATGACAATGAGCAGTTCTTC. As protein: CASSQTSGNDNEQFF.

V gene TRBV27 combines with J gene TRBJ2-3, with D tentatively TRBD2 (5 bases). Germline V lookup: CDR1 MNHEY, CDR2 SMNVEV (reference sequence). The V and J ends lost 2 bases and 2 bases respectively, with 11 bases between them. There are 15 residues in the CDR3. CDR3 nucleotide sequence: TGTGCCAGCAGTTTAAGAGCGGTTATCACAGATACGCAGTATTTT. This translates into CASSLRAVITDTQYF.

This sequence joins TRBV4-3 and TRBJ2-3; 9 bases line up with TRBD2. Germline V gene lookup returns CDR1 LGHNA and CDR2 YSLEER. Germline trimming cut 4 bases from V and 1 base from J; bases unmatched to any gene: 9. The CDR3 is made up of 17 amino acids. The CDR3 bases are TGCGCCAGCAGCCCCCGGGGCGGGAGGGATGGCACAGATACGCAGTATTTT. Its protein product is CASSPRGGRDGTDTQYF.

This chain connects TRBV28 to TRBJ1-5; possibly TRBD1 for D (6 bases). V was pared by 1 base and J by 9 bases, with 37 bases between. Germline lookup yields CDR1 MDHEN and CDR2 SYDVKM. The CDR3 length is 22 residues. The CDR3 DNA sequence: TGTGCCAGCAGTTTATTTCCACTTTCCCGTGACAGGCAAAAACCGGCGGGGGGGCCCCAGCATTTT. Amino acid sequence: CASSLFPLSRDRQKPAGGPQHF.

The chain employs TRBV4-2 and TRBJ2-5, with 8 bases identical to TRBD2. With V trimmed by 2 bases and J by 4 bases, 6 bases remained unmatched. This CDR3 spans 15 amino acids. Per germline, CDR1 LGHNA and CDR2 YNFKEQ. In nucleotides, the CDR3 is TGTGCCAGCAGCCAAAAAGGCGGGAGGAGAGAGACCCAGTACTTC. It specifies CASSQKGGRRETQYF.